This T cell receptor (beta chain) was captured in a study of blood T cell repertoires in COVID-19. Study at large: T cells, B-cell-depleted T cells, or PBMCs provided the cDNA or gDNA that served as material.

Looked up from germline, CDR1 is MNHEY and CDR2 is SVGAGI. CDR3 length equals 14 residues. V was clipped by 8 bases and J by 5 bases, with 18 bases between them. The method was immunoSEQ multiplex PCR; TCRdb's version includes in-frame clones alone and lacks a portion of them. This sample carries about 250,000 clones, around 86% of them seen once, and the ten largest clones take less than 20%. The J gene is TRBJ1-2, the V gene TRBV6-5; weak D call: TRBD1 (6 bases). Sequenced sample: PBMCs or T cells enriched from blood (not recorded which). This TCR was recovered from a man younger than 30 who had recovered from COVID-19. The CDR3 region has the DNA TGTGCCAGCGCTCCGGAACAGGGCCCTTATGGCTACACCTTC. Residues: CASAPEQGPYGYTF.